The entry below describes one TCR beta chain. A second PCR of about 7 to 12 cycles used a sample-barcoded 5' primer and a J-beta primer mix. TCRdb recomputed calls from the 5' RACE reads with MiXCR, one row per CDR3 protein. The sample has 700,000 or so distinct CDR3 sequences, approximately 40% seen once. The CDR3 has 16 residues. Germline-derived CDR1 and CDR2 are SGHVS and FQNEAQ. V was cut by 2 bases and J by 0 bases, with 13 bases left in between. This specimen belongs to a study of blood T cells in healthy people across ages. Study details: Per every two T cells, about one barcoded beta molecule was captured by template switching.

Isolated PBMCs totaled at least 6 million in each sample. Extraction yielded at least 5.5 micrograms of total RNA per sample. V gene TRBV7-8 combines with J gene TRBJ1-2; the D gene is possibly TRBD1 (6 bases). This sequence was found in a man older than 75 in good health. Sequenced: blood. The CDR3 spells CASSLTGRQSNYGYTF. The CDR3 bases are TGTGCCAGCAGCTTAACAGGGAGGCAATCTAACTATGGCTACACCTTC.